This T cell receptor beta chain was retrieved from a study of T cell responses to AZD1222 COVID-19 vaccine. Findings of the study overall: Two doses of AZD1222 preceded a rise in Spike-specific TCR breadth and depth. Only 5 or 6 individuals given AZD1222 were seropositive at baseline. Donors skewed white British and female; clonal diversity was possibly underestimated. Nearly half of spike-specific TCRs reportedly go after variant regions that carry no mutations.

A note on this clone: Its target is unknown.

The assay was immunoSEQ multiplex PCR, and TCRdb's table has in-frame clones only and misses some. The sample gives about 130,000 clones, less than 95% of which show up once; about 4% is in the top ten. Sequences were derived from peripheral blood, sampled on day 0 of MenACWY control vaccination. The receptor comes from an adult in good health.

This CDR3 is CASSPVRGNTIYF. The CDR3 DNA reads TGTGCCAGCTCACCAGTCAGAGGAAACACCATATATTTT. V usage is TRBV18 and J usage is TRBJ1-3; D unresolved. Germline V gene lookup returns CDR1 KGHSH and CDR2 LQKENI. The CDR3 consists of 13 residues. Trimming removed 2 bases from V and 4 bases from J, with 6 bases in between. The variable domain in full, completed from reference TRBV18 and TRBJ1-3, reads NAGVMQNPRHLVRRRGQEARLRCSPMKGHSHVYWYRQLPEEGLKFMVYLQKENIIDESGMPKERFSAEFPKEGPSILRIQQVVRGDSAAYFCASSPVRGNTIYFGEGSWLTVV.